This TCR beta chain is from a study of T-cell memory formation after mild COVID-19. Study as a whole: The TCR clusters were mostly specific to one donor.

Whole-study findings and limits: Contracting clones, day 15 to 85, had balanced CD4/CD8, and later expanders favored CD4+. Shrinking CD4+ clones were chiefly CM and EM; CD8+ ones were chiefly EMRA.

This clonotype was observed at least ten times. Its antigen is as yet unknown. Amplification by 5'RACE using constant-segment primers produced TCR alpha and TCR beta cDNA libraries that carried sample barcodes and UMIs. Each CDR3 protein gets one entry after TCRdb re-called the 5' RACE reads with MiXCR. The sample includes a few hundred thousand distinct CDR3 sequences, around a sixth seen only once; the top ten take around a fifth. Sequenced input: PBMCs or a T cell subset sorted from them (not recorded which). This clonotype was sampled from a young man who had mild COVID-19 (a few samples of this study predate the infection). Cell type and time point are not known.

CDR3 amino acids: CASSLSPRTVSEAFF. CDR3 in DNA: TGTGCCAGCAGCTTAAGTCCGCGGACTGTCAGTGAAGCTTTCTTT. The chain employs TRBV7-9 and TRBJ1-1; D ambiguous. Germline V CDR1 and CDR2: SEHNR, FQNEAQ (reference sequence). There are 15 residues in the CDR3. V gave up 2 bases and J gave up 7 bases, with 17 bases separating them.